This T cell receptor beta chain was found in a study of blood T cell repertoires in COVID-19. Study-wide context: The cDNA or gDNA used as material had been derived from T cells, B-cell-depleted T cells, or PBMCs.

Only in-frame clones appear in the TCRdb table, and some are missing; sequencing was by immunoSEQ multiplex PCR. The profile covers about 140,000 clones, with under 90% appearing a single time and around 8.4% taken by the ten largest. The length of the CDR3 is 15 residues. Looked up from germline, CDR1 is SGHRS and CDR2 is YFSETQ. V lost 2 bases to trimming and J lost 3 bases; unmatched junction nucleotides: 4. This clonotype was sampled from a human donor in a cohort sampled during active COVID-19. This sequence joins TRBV5-1 and TRBJ2-5; 10 bases map to TRBD2. Sequenced material: peripheral blood. In nucleotides, the CDR3 is TGCGCCAGCAGCTTCAGCGGGAGGGCCGAAGAGACCCAGTACTTC. Its protein is CASSFSGRAEETQYF. Variable domain in full (rest from reference TRBV5-1 and TRBJ2-5): KAGVTQTPRYLIKTRGQQVTLSCSPISGHRSVSWYQQTPGQGLQFLFEYFSETQRNKGNFPGRFSGRQFSNSRSEMNVSTLELGDSALYLCASSFSGRAEETQYFGPGTRLLVL.